This entry features one T cell receptor (beta chain) sequence. Its specificity is not known. This could be a read error, since a much larger clone is one nucleotide away. Built from TCR beta cDNA, the libraries had unique molecular identifiers in them. When about 1 to 11 million T cells were used, they gave hundreds of thousands of cDNA molecules. TCRdb redid the calling of the PCR reads with MiXCR, one entry per CDR3 protein. The sample yields 450,000 or so distinct CDR3 sequences, approximately 45% seen once. CDR1 is SGHRS, CDR2 YFSETQ, per germline. The CDR3 has 12 residues. The sample comes from a study of post-analysis software for immune sequencing data. For the study at large: The patients showed relapsing-remitting, secondary progressive and progressive-relapsing multiple sclerosis courses.

Study-wide findings and caveats: Comparison with controls showed significantly lower normalized Chao1 diversity in multiple sclerosis patients. Elevated frequency relative to controls characterized four or five TRBV segments in patients, TRBV5-6, TRBV5-1 and TRBV20-1 among them. Strong same-batch co-clustering of samples appeared with F measure clustering.

This TCR was sampled from a girl under 18 with multiple sclerosis. Source material: blood. The chain carries TRBV5-1 and TRBJ2-3; no firm D call. CDR3 DNA sequence: TGCACCAGCAGCCTCCTCGGCGATACGCAGTATTTT. Translation gives CTSSLLGDTQYF.